A selection of T cell receptor beta chains follows, all from one sample in a study of blood T cell repertoires in COVID-19. Using immunoSEQ multiplex PCR, the repertoire was profiled, and TCRdb retains in-frame clones only, with some absent. The data hold approximately 290,000 clones, with around 85% observed a single time. The sequenced sample was PBMCs or T cells enriched from blood (not recorded which). These TCRs come from a woman aged 30 to 39 who had recovered from COVID-19. Each CDR3 is given with its conserved first and last residue. The D gene is left open where the match is weak. Rows give clone size only sometimes, using once, few, many, or a class for an expanded clone.

V gene,J gene,clone size,D gene,CDR3 DNA,CDR3 protein
TRBV28,TRBJ2-4,NA,TRBD1,TGTGCCAGCATCAGGGGGTGGTGGGTCAAAAACATTCAGTACTTC,CASIRGWWVKNIQYF
TRBV6-2/TRBV6-3,TRBJ2-3,NA,TRBD2,TGTGCCAGCAGTAAAGATACTAGCGTCGATACGCAGTATTTT,CASSKDTSVDTQYF
TRBV7-9,TRBJ2-5,few,NA,TGTGCCAGCAGCTCCTCTAACAGGGCGCAAGAGACCCAGTACTTC,CASSSSNRAQETQYF
TRBV19,TRBJ2-2,NA,NA,TGTGCCAGTAGTGAACAGGGATGGAGCGCGAGCACCGGGGAGCTGTTTTTT,CASSEQGWSASTGELFF
TRBV27,TRBJ1-6,NA,NA,TGTGCCAGCAGTTTATACCCAGTATACTATAATTCACCCCTCCACTTT,CASSLYPVYYNSPLHF
TRBV7-2,TRBJ2-3,NA,TRBD2,TGTGCCAGCCCCCTGGGGGGGAGAACGACAGATACGCAGTATTTT,CASPLGGRTTDTQYF
TRBV28,TRBJ1-4,NA,NA,TGTGCCAGCGGGAGAATCCCCCTTTTATTTAGCTTT,CASGRIPLLFSF
TRBV9,TRBJ1-2,NA,NA,TGTGCCAGCAGCGACACGTCAGGACAGAACCATCCATATGGCTACACCTTC,CASSDTSGQNHPYGYTF
TRBV3-1/TRBV3-2,TRBJ1-1,NA,NA,TGTGCCAGCAGCCAAGAGATGAGATTGAACACTGAAGCTTTCTTT,CASSQEMRLNTEAFF
TRBV28,TRBJ2-7,NA,TRBD1,TGTGCCAGCTCGTTCGGGCGGACAGGGGTCTACGAGCAGTACTTC,CASSFGRTGVYEQYF
TRBV30,TRBJ2-3,NA,TRBD2,TGTGCCTGGGCCCACGGACTAGCGTTTAGCACAGATACGCAGTATTTT,CAWAHGLAFSTDTQYF
TRBV11-2,TRBJ1-2,NA,NA,TGTGCCAGCAGCTCGCCTTGGGCCCGGAATGGCTACACCTTC,CASSSPWARNGYTF
TRBV4-1,TRBJ2-5,NA,TRBD1,TGCGCCAGCAGCCAGACAGGGTTCGGAGAGACCCAGTACTTC,CASSQTGFGETQYF
TRBV10-2,TRBJ1-3,NA,NA,TGCGCCAGCAGTGAGTCGATAGGAGCCCTAAGTTTTATCGCCATATATTTT,CASSESIGALSFIAIYF
TRBV28,TRBJ1-2,few,NA,TGTGCCAGCAGTGCCCAACTTGGCTACACCTTC,CASSAQLGYTF
TRBV5-6,TRBJ1-2,NA,NA,TGTGCCAGCAGCTTAGAAGTGGAGGGCTACACCTTC,CASSLEVEGYTF
TRBV19,TRBJ1-4,NA,TRBD1,TGTGCCAGTACCACGGGGACAGGGTCGGTTAGTCTTAATGAAAAACTGTTTTTT,CASTTGTGSVSLNEKLFF
TRBV12-3/TRBV12-4,TRBJ1-4,NA,TRBD1,TGTGCCAGCAGGACAGGGGGAGGTGAAAAACTGTTTTTT,CASRTGGGEKLFF
TRBV24-1,TRBJ1-2,NA,NA,TGTGCCACCAGTGATTTAGCACAGCCCTATGGCTACACCTTC,CATSDLAQPYGYTF
TRBV5-6,TRBJ1-2,few,NA,TGTGCCAGCAGCTTTGAACCGGGGTTTGGGTATGGCTACACCTTC,CASSFEPGFGYGYTF
TRBV6-5,TRBJ1-1,NA,TRBD1,TGTGCCACCTCCGGGACAGGGTGGGCTTTCTTT,CATSGTGWAFF
TRBV6-5,TRBJ1-2,NA,NA,TGTGCCAGCAGCCCCAGGGGCTATGGCTACACCTTC,CASSPRGYGYTF
TRBV5-4,TRBJ2-2,NA,NA,TGTGCCAGCAGCTTCTTCGGCGGGGCGTTCACCGGGGAGCTGTTTTTT,CASSFFGGAFTGELFF
TRBV24-1,TRBJ2-1,NA,NA,TGTGCCACCAGTGATTTTGAGGGAGCCCTTTACAATGAGCAGTTCTTC,CATSDFEGALYNEQFF
TRBV18,TRBJ1-6,NA,NA,TGTGCCAGCTCAAAACAAGGGCCCCGGGGAGGTTCACCCCTCCACTTT,CASSKQGPRGGSPLHF
TRBV7-9,TRBJ1-4,NA,TRBD1,TGTGCCAGCAGGGGACAGGGGTCAACTAATGAAAAACTGTTTTTT,CASRGQGSTNEKLFF
TRBV30,TRBJ2-7,NA,TRBD1,TGTGCCTGGACCTTCCGGACAGGGGCCTACGAGCAGTACTTC,CAWTFRTGAYEQYF
TRBV11-2,TRBJ2-7,NA,TRBD1,TGTGCCAGCAGCCTCGGGACAGTCTCCTACGAGCAGTACTTC,CASSLGTVSYEQYF
TRBV9,TRBJ2-1,NA,TRBD1,TGTGCCAGCAGCGAGGGGGCGAAGATGGCCTCCTACAATGAGCAGTTCTTC,CASSEGAKMASYNEQFF
TRBV21-1,TRBJ1-1,once,NA,TGTGCCAGCAGCAAAGGGGGACAGGATGAAGCTTTCTTT,CASSKGGQDEAFF
TRBV9,TRBJ2-5,NA,NA,TGTGCCAGCAGCGTAGGTCTTAGCTCGCAAGAGACCCAGTACTTC,CASSVGLSSQETQYF
TRBV4-1,TRBJ2-7,once,TRBD2,TGCGCCAGCAGCCAAGATTGGCCGGGAGGGTCCTACGAGCAGTACTTC,CASSQDWPGGSYEQYF
TRBV14,TRBJ2-7,many,NA,TGTGCCAGCAGCCAAGAACGCGGGTTTCCCTACGAGCAGTACTTC,CASSQERGFPYEQYF
TRBV9,TRBJ1-2,NA,NA,TGTGCCAGCAGCCCAACAGGGACCTATGGCTACACCTTC,CASSPTGTYGYTF
TRBV9,TRBJ1-3,NA,NA,TGTGCCAGCAGCGGGAACGGGTTCTCTGGAAACACCATATATTTT,CASSGNGFSGNTIYF
TRBV5-1,TRBJ1-2,NA,NA,TGCGCCAGCAGCAACACGACCGGGGGTGATGGCTACACCTTC,CASSNTTGGDGYTF
TRBV9,TRBJ2-1,once,NA,TGTGCCAGCAGCGCAGGGAATACCCGCAATGAGCAGTTCTTC,CASSAGNTRNEQFF
TRBV6-4,TRBJ1-1,NA,NA,TGTGCCAGCAGTGGTAACCTCATGCATCGGGCTTTCTTT,CASSGNLMHRAFF
TRBV27,TRBJ2-7,once,NA,TGTGCCAGCAGTTTATACCCGGACAGCGGTGGCGAGCAGTACTTC,CASSLYPDSGGEQYF
TRBV7-6,TRBJ2-7,NA,NA,TGTGCCAGCAGCTGGCCCTTTAGGGCAGGGAATCCCTACGAGCAGTACTTC,CASSWPFRAGNPYEQYF
TRBV15,TRBJ2-3,NA,TRBD2,TGTGCCACCAGCAGAGAGACTAGCGGGGGGAAAGGGTACGCAGATACGCAGTATTTT,CATSRETSGGKGYADTQYF
TRBV7-3,TRBJ2-1,NA,NA,TGTGCCAGCAGCCTAGATTCCGGGCGGGACGGTGAGCAGTTCTTC,CASSLDSGRDGEQFF
TRBV29-1,TRBJ1-2,NA,NA,TGCAGCGTTTCTCATCCCGGGGTCCCTCCTAACTATGGCTACACCTTC,CSVSHPGVPPNYGYTF
TRBV24-1,TRBJ2-6,NA,NA,TGTGCCACCAGTGATCTCCGACAGGCACCCGGCCCTGGGGCCAACGTCCTGACTTTC,CATSDLRQAPGPGANVLTF
TRBV27,TRBJ1-2,NA,TRBD1,TGTGCCAGCAGTCCCCGGACAGGGAATGTGAATGGCTACACCTTC,CASSPRTGNVNGYTF